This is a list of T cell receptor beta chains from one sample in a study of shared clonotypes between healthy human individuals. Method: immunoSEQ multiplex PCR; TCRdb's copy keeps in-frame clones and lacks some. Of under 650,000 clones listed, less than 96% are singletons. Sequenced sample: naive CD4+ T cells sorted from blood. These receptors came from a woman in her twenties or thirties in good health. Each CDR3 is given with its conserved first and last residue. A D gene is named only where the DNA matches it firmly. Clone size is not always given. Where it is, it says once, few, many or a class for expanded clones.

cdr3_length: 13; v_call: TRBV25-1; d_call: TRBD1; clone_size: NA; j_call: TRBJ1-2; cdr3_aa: CASSSGQGYGYTF; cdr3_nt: TGTGCCAGCAGTTCCGGACAGGGCTATGGCTACACCTTC
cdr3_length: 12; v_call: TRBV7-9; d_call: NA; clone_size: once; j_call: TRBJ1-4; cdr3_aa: CASATGFEKLFF; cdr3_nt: TGTGCCAGCGCCACAGGATTCGAAAAACTGTTTTTT
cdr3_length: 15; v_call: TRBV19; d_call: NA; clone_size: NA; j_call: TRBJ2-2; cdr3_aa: CASSMLTANTGELFF; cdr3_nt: TGTGCCAGTAGTATGCTAACGGCAAACACCGGGGAGCTGTTTTTT
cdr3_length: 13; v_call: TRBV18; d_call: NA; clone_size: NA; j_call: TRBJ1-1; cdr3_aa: CASSPVGNTEAFF; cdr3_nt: TGTGCCAGCTCACCAGTCGGGAACACTGAAGCTTTCTTT
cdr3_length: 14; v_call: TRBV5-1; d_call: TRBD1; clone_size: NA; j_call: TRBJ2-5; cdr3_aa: CASSQGTGGTSGYF; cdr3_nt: TGCGCCAGCAGTCAGGGGACAGGGGGCACCTCTGGGTACTTC
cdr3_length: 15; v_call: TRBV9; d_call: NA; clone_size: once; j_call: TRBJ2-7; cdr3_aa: CASSVGLAATYEQYF; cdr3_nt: TGTGCCAGCAGCGTAGGACTCGCTGCCACCTACGAGCAGTACTTC
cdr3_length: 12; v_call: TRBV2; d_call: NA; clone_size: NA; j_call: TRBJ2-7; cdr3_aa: CASSGIGDEQYF; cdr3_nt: TGTGCCAGCAGTGGAATCGGTGACGAGCAGTACTTC
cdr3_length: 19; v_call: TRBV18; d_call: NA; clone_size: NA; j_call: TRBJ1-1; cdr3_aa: CASSPRSQGPPQSAYEAFF; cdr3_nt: TGTGCCAGCTCACCCCGGTCCCAGGGGCCTCCCCAGAGTGCCTATGAAGCTTTCTTT
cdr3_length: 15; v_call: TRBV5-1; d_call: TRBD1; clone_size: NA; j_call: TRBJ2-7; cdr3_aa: CASSASGTGTYEQYF; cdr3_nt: TGCGCCAGCAGCGCCTCCGGGACAGGGACGTACGAGCAGTACTTC
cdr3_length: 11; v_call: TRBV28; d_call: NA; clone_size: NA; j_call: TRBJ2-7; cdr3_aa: CASRDPYEQYF; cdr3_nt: TGTGCCAGCAGAGATCCCTACGAGCAGTACTTC
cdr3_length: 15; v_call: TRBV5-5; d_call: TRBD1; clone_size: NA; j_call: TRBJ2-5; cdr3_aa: CASSRTGTGIETQYF; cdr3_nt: TGTGCCAGCAGCCGTACCGGGACAGGGATAGAGACCCAGTACTTC
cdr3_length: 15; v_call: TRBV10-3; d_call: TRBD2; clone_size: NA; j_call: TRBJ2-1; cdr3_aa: CAINWGTSGSNEQFF; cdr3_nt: TGTGCCATCAACTGGGGGACTAGCGGGAGTAATGAGCAGTTCTTC
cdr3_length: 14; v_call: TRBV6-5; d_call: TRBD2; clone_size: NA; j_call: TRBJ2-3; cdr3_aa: CASSVSGREDTQYF; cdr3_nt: TGTGCCTCCTCCGTTAGCGGGAGGGAGGATACGCAGTATTTT
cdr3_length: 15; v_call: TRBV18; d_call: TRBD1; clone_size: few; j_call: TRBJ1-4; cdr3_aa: CASSPGTGIREKLFF; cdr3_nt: TGTGCCAGCTCGCCGGGGACAGGGATTCGTGAAAAACTGTTTTTT
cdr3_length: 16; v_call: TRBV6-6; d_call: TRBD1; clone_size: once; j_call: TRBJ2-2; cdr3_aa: CASSYARGSNTGELFF; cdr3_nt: TGTGCCAGCAGTTACGCCAGGGGGAGTAACACCGGGGAGCTGTTTTTT
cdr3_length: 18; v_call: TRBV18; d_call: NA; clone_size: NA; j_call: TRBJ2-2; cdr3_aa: CASSPDEGTVSRTGELFF; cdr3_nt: TGTGCCAGCTCACCAGATGAGGGGACCGTTTCTCGCACCGGGGAGCTGTTTTTT
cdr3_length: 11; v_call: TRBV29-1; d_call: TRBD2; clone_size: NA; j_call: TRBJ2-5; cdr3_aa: CSVGEGETQYF; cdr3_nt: TGCAGCGTGGGGGAGGGGGAGACCCAGTACTTC
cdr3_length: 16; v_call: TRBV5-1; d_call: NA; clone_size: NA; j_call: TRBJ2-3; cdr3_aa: CASSQGTRGMRDTQYF; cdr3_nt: TGCGCCAGCAGCCAGGGAACCAGGGGTATGAGGGATACGCAGTATTTT
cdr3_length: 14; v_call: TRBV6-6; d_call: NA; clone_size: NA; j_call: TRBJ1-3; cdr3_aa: CASTGGGSGNTIYF; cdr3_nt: TGTGCCAGCACCGGGGGGGGCTCTGGAAACACCATATATTTT
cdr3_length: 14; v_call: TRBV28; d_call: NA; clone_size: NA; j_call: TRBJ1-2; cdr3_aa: CASSAQGPRYGYTF; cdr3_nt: TGTGCCAGCAGTGCCCAGGGGCCCAGATATGGCTACACCTTC
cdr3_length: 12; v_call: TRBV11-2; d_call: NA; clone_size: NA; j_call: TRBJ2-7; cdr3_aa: CASSLGHSSEDF; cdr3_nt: TGTGCCAGCAGCTTAGGTCATTCTAGCGAGGACTTC
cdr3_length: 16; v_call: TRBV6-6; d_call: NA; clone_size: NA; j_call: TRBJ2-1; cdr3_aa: CASSYSLVGADNEQFF; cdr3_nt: TGTGCCAGCAGTTACTCCCTTGTGGGAGCGGACAATGAGCAGTTCTTC
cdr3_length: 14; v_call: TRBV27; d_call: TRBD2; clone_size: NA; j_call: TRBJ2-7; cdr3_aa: CASSLSSGSDEQYF; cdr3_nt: TGTGCCAGCAGTTTAAGTAGCGGGAGTGACGAGCAGTACTTC
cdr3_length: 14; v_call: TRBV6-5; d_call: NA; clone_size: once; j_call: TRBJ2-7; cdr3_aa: CASSYTQGSYEQYF; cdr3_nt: TGTGCCAGCAGTTATACGCAGGGATCCTACGAGCAGTACTTC
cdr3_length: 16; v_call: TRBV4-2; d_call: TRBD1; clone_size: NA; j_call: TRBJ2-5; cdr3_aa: CASSLGTGVDQETQYF; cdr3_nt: TGTGCCAGCAGCTTGGGGACAGGGGTTGACCAAGAGACCCAGTACTTC
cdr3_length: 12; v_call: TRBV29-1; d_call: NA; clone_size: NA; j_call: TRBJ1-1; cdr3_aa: CSVGRMNTEAFF; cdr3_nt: TGCAGCGTAGGGCGCATGAACACTGAAGCTTTCTTT
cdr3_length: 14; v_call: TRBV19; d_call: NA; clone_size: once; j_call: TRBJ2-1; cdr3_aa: CASSIAGEDNEQFF; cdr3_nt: TGTGCCAGTAGTATAGCGGGAGAGGATAATGAGCAGTTCTTC
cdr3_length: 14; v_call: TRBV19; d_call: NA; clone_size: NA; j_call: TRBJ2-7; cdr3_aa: CASRTTGSLGEQYF; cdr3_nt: TGTGCCAGTAGAACCACGGGATCTCTGGGCGAGCAGTACTTC
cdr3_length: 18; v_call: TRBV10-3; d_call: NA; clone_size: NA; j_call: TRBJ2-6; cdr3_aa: CAISETLGSSSGANVLTF; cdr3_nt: TGTGCCATCAGTGAAACCCTGGGATCCAGCTCTGGGGCCAACGTCCTGACTTTC
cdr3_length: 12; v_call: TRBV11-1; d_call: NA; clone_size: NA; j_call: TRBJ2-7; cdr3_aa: CASSSSSYEQYF; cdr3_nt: TGTGCCAGCAGCTCAAGCTCCTACGAGCAGTACTTC
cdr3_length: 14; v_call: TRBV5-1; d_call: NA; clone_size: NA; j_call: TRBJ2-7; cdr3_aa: CASSWTEFSYEQYF; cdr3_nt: TGCGCCAGCAGCTGGACAGAATTCTCCTACGAGCAGTACTTC
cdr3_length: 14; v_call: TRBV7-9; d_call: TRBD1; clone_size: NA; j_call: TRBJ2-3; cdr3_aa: CASSSGQGTDTQYF; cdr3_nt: TGTGCCAGCAGCTCAGGACAGGGCACAGATACGCAGTATTTT
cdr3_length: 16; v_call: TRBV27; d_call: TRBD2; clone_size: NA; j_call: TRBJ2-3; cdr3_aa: CASSHTSGRPPDTQYF; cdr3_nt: TGTGCCAGCAGTCACACTAGCGGGAGGCCCCCAGATACGCAGTATTTT
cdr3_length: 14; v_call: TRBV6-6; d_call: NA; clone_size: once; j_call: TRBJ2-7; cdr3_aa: CASSGGTQPYEQYF; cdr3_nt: TGTGCCAGCAGTGGCGGGACGCAGCCCTACGAGCAGTACTTC
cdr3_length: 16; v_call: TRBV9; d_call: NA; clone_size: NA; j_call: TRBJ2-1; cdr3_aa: CASSGRLRAQQNEQFF; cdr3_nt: TGTGCCAGCAGCGGAAGACTCCGCGCCCAGCAAAATGAGCAGTTCTTC
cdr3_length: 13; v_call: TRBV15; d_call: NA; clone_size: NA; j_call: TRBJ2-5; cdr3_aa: CATSREPTGPQYF; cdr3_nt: TGTGCCACCAGCAGAGAACCCACAGGTCCCCAGTACTTC
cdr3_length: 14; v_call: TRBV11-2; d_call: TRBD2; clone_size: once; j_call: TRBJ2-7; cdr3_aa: CASSLLAGSREQYF; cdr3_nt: TGTGCCAGCAGCTTACTAGCGGGATCTCGAGAGCAGTACTTC
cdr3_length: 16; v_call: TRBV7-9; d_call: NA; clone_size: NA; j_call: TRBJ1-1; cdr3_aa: CASSLGGRGVGPEAFF; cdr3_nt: TGTGCCAGCAGCTTAGGGGGGAGGGGCGTTGGCCCTGAAGCTTTCTTT
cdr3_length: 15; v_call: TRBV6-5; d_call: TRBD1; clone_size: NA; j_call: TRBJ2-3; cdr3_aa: CASSYSKFRGDTQYF; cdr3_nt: TGTGCCAGCAGTTACTCGAAGTTCAGGGGGGATACGCAGTATTTT
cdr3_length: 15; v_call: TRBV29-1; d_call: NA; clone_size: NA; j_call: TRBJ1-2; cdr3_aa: CSVGPGTSIDYGYTF; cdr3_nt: TGCAGCGTTGGCCCCGGGACATCCATCGACTATGGCTACACCTTC
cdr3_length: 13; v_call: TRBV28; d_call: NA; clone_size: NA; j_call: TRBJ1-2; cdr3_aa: CVLLLGDNYGYTF; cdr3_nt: TGTGTCTTACTACTGGGGGATAACTATGGCTACACCTTC
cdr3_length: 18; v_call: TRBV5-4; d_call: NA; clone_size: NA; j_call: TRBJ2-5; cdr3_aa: CAYTSLISSFQGVETQYF; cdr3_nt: TGTGCCTACACAAGCCTGATATCGTCGTTTCAGGGCGTGGAGACCCAGTACTTC